The clone carrying this TCR beta chain was seen repeatedly, ten times or more. Its antigen is as yet unknown. The data were obtained in a study of response to subunit inactivated influenza vaccine. Study-level findings and limits: New T cells are recruited in small numbers by each seasonal influenza vaccination, according to the authors' suggestion.

The germline V gene has CDR1 SNHLY and CDR2 FYNNEI. The CDR3 covers 15 residues. V lost 4 bases to trimming and J lost 0 bases, with 7 bases between them. TCRdb re-called the RT-PCR reads with MiXCR, one entry per CDR3 protein. Here the sample spans 500,000 to 600,000 distinct CDR3 sequences, under 9% being singletons. The chain joins TRBV2 to TRBJ2-6; D is undetermined. This TCR came from a man in his fifties or sixties who received an inactivated influenza vaccine. This specimen consisted of PBMCs from blood, obtained roughly 24 months after vaccination. The CDR3 nucleotides read TGTGCCAGCAGTGGTTCAGACTCTGGGGCCAACGTCCTGACTTTC. Protein product: CASSGSDSGANVLTF.